This TCR beta chain comes out of a study of somatic mutations in cytotoxic T cells in rheumatoid arthritis. Study context: Flow-sorting brought some V beta antibody-stained T-cell populations to nearly 100% purity, V beta1+ cells sequenced for TCRB among them. Study-level results: Healthy controls showed no age-related rise in CD8+ clonality, whereas rheumatoid arthritis patients did.

Each healthy control was a blood donor; the group had a median age of approximately 60 years (range about 21-70), and more than 45% were female. Positive magnetic bead selection, which isolated the CD4+ and CD8+ cells, was followed by a flow cytometry check of purity. CDR3 length equals 18 residues. Germline V gene sequence: CDR1 MNHNS, CDR2 SASEGT. V dropped 2 bases and J dropped 0 bases, with 20 bases sitting between them. Repertoires were generated with immunoSEQ multiplex PCR, while TCRdb's copy carries only in-frame clones and drops some. Counted here are about 19,000 clones, about nine tenths occurring once; the ten biggest clones make up over 12%. About this clone: Its antigen is unknown.

The chain couples TRBV6-1 to TRBJ2-7, with D maybe TRBD1 (6 bases). The clonotype was recovered from a man between 40 and 49 years old in good health. Sequenced input: CD8+ T cells sorted from blood. The CDR3 DNA is TGTGCCAGCAGTGAATATCCCGGGACACCTTACAGCTCCTACGAGCAGTACTTC. Protein: CASSEYPGTPYSSYEQYF.